This entry lists 17 T cell receptor beta chains sequenced from one sample in a study of high-grade serous ovarian cancer treatment subgroups. Tumor samples were taken before definitive surgery or chemotherapy. The data were produced by immunoSEQ multiplex PCR, yet TCRdb's version contains in-frame clones alone and is incomplete. The sample has over 1,000 clones; roughly 74% are singletons. Sequencing was carried out using tumor tissue. Source of these receptors: a human donor with high-grade serous ovarian cancer.

The J gene is TRBJ2-3, the V gene TRBV5-1; 10 nucleotides line up with TRBD2. V trimming: 5 bases; J trimming: 3 bases; junction bases outside the gene matches: 3. Germline CDR1 SGHRS, CDR2 YFSETQ. The CDR3 consists of 14 residues. CDR3 protein: CASRLAGVTDTQYF. DNA of the CDR3: TGCGCCAGCAGGCTAGCGGGGGTAACAGATACGCAGTATTTT.

This clone was observed a handful of times. The chain uses TRBV29-1 and TRBJ2-2; D is uncertain. CDR1 is SQVTM, CDR2 ANQGSEA, per germline. Trimming took off 4 bases at V and 3 bases at J, with 15 bases between the two ends. This CDR3 has 15 residues. CDR3 loop: CSVVLWEEDTGELFF. CDR3 DNA: TGCAGCGTTGTCCTCTGGGAAGAAGACACCGGGGAGCTGTTTTTT.

This clone appeared a single time. This chain joins TRBV5-5 and TRBJ2-6, with a possible D match to TRBD2 (5 bases). The V and J ends lost 0 bases and 2 bases respectively, with 9 bases between them. This CDR3 has 16 amino acids. In germline, CDR1 is SGHKS, CDR2 YYEKEE (reference sequence). CDR3 loop: CASSLVRRTGANVLTF. The DNA for the CDR3 is TGTGCCAGCAGCTTGGTCAGGAGGACTGGGGCCAACGTCCTGACTTTC. The whole variable domain, filled in from reference TRBV5-5 and TRBJ2-6, reads DAGVTQSPTHLIKTRGQQVTLRCSPISGHKSVSWYQQVLGQGPQFIFQYYEKEERGRGNFPDRFSARQFPNYSSELNVNALLLGDSALYLCASSLVRRTGANVLTFGAGSRLTVL.

The chain has TRBV2 and TRBJ1-2, with D unclear. This CDR3 is built from 17 residues. In germline, CDR1 is SNHLY, CDR2 FYNNEI. The V gene lost 7 bases and the J gene lost 0 bases, with 21 bases spanning the gap. The CDR3 DNA sequence: TGTGCCAGCATTGAGAGCGTAACAGCGACTTCTAACTATGGCTACACCTTC. This sequence encodes CASIESVTATSNYGYTF.

The gene calls are TRBV5-4 and TRBJ2-5; D remains unclear. Between the trimmed V and J ends, which lost 0 bases and 5 bases, there was a span of 5 bases. Germline loops: CDR1 SGHNT, CDR2 YYREEE (reference sequence). The CDR3 extends over 12 amino acids. CDR3 region: CASSLGVETQYF. The CDR3 DNA follows: TGTGCCAGCAGCTTGGGGGTGGAGACCCAGTACTTC.

This clone is a singleton in its sample. This sequence joins TRBV19 and TRBJ2-3, with 9 bases fitting TRBD2. Losses at the gene ends were 8 bases for V and 4 bases for J; bases not matched to a gene: 13. CDR1 and CDR2 (germline): LNHDA, SQIVND (reference sequence). The CDR3 is made up of 16 amino acids. The chain's CDR3 is CASAQGLAFRSDTQYF. The CDR3, as DNA: TGTGCCAGTGCTCAGGGACTAGCTTTTCGGTCAGATACGCAGTATTTT.

V and J are TRBV5-4 and TRBJ2-5, with D possibly matching TRBD1 (5 bases). Trimming removed 2 bases from V and 3 bases from J, with 11 bases in between. CDR1 is SGHNT and CDR2 is YYREEE in the germline V gene (reference sequence). The CDR3 is 14 amino acids. The CDR3 spells CASSLGSREETQYF. The CDR3 coding sequence is TGTGCCAGCAGCTTAGGTAGCAGGGAAGAGACCCAGTACTTC. The full variable domain, its missing parts supplied by reference TRBV5-4 and TRBJ2-5, is ETGVTQSPTHLIKTRGQQVTLRCSSQSGHNTVSWYQQALGQGPQFIFQYYREEENGRGNFPPRFSGLQFPNYSSELNVNALELDDSALYLCASSLGSREETQYFGPGTRLLVL.

V is TRBV6-5 and J is TRBJ1-1; 8 bases line up with TRBD1. V shed 4 bases and J 0 bases; nucleotides not matched to a gene: 4. Germline V gene sequence: CDR1 MNHEY, CDR2 SVGAGI. The CDR3 runs 15 residues. DNA of the CDR3: TGTGCCAGCAGTTGGAGACAGGGGATGAACACTGAAGCTTTCTTT. This codes for CASSWRQGMNTEAFF.

This sequence joins TRBV7-2 and TRBJ1-1; D possibly corresponds to TRBD1 (5 bases). Deletions cut 4 bases from V and 11 bases from J, with 17 bases between. The germline V gene encodes CDR1 SGHTA and CDR2 FQGNSA. The CDR3 is 13 residues long. CDR3 DNA: TGTGCCAGCAGCTCGAGAATCAGGGATGGGGCTTTCTTT. Protein product: CASSSRIRDGAFF.

CDR3 sequence: CASSPRRGLSEQYF. In nucleotides, the CDR3 is TGTGCCAGCAGCCCCAGACGAGGGTTGAGCGAGCAGTACTTC. J is TRBJ2-7 and V is TRBV11-3, with D possibly being TRBD2 (5 bases). V was clipped by 5 bases and J by 6 bases, with 17 bases between them. This CDR3 contains 14 residues. Germline CDR1 reads SGHNT; CDR2 reads YENEEA.

This chain uses TRBV6-1 with TRBJ2-2, with 7 bases lining up with TRBD1. Germline CDR1 is MNHNS and CDR2 is SASEGT. The CDR3 is made up of 13 amino acids. With 5 bases clipped from V and 8 bases from J, the junction kept 5 bases outside the gene matches. The CDR3 here is CASSSRGPGELFF. CDR3 in DNA: TGTGCCAGCAGTAGTAGGGGGCCTGGGGAGCTGTTTTTT.

The gene calls are TRBV18 and TRBJ1-1, with 7 bases matching TRBD1. CDR3 length: 14 residues. V lost 6 bases and J lost 1; bases outside the gene matches: 5. Germline V gives CDR1 KGHSH, CDR2 LQKENI. For the CDR3, the DNA is TGTGCCAGCTCCTTGACAGGGAAGAACACTGAAGCTTTCTTT. It translates to CASSLTGKNTEAFF.

This chain connects TRBV10-3 to TRBJ1-5; TRBD1 is a possible D gene (5 bases). V shed 5 bases and J shed 5 bases, with 7 bases lying between them. The CDR3 spans 12 residues. Looked up from germline, CDR1 is ENHRY and CDR2 is SYGVKD. As DNA, the CDR3 is TGTGCCATCAGTCAGGGTGATCAGCCCCAGCATTTT. Encoded protein: CAISQGDQPQHF.

CDR3 residues: CASSQTSGFNYGYTF. In DNA, the CDR3 is TGTGCCAGCAGCCAAACCTCAGGGTTTAACTATGGCTACACCTTC. The V gene is TRBV9, the J gene TRBJ1-2; D is perhaps TRBD1 (5 bases). Trimming removed 4 bases at V and 1 base at J, with 14 bases between. This CDR3 is built from 15 residues. The germline V gene has CDR1 SGDLS and CDR2 YYNGEE.

The chain is built from TRBV4-3 and TRBJ2-1; 7 bases line up with TRBD2. The CDR3 is 17 residues long. Germline assignment: CDR1 LGHNA and CDR2 YSLEER. V trimming: 0 bases; J trimming: 5 bases; junction bases outside the gene matches: 10. This CDR3 reads CASSQEARRGYNNEQFF. DNA of the CDR3: TGCGCCAGCAGCCAAGAAGCGAGGCGGGGGTATAACAATGAGCAGTTCTTC.

The J gene is TRBJ1-1, the V gene TRBV5-5; D not resolved. V was shortened by 4 bases and J by 0 bases, with 10 bases between the two germline ends. The CDR3 covers 14 residues. Looked up from germline, CDR1 is SGHKS and CDR2 is YYEKEE (reference sequence). CDR3 bases: TGTGCCAGCAGCCTCCAGAAGATGAACACTGAAGCTTTCTTT. Its translation is CASSLQKMNTEAFF.

This clone was seen a handful of times. J is TRBJ2-1 and V is TRBV5-1, with 9 positions matching TRBD2. Losses at the gene ends were 3 bases for V and 4 bases for J; bases not matched to a gene: 8. Germline lookup yields CDR1 SGHRS and CDR2 YFSETQ. This CDR3 is 16 amino acids long. In nucleotides, the CDR3 is TGCGCCAGCAGCTCTAGCGGGGCCATACTTTACAATGAGCAGTTCTTC. As protein: CASSSSGAILYNEQFF.